This TCR beta chain was sequenced for a study of blood T cell repertoires in COVID-19. Study summary: The samples span acute and convalescent COVID-19 from the United States, Italy and Spain.

Sequencing was performed with immunoSEQ multiplex PCR; in TCRdb, only in-frame clones are kept and a portion is missing. The sample includes roughly 200,000 clones, roughly 86% of them seen just once. Participants were aged 18 to 89 years from roughly 25 US areas. The material sequenced was PBMCs or T cells enriched from blood (not recorded which). This clonotype was obtained from a man in his late teens or twenties with acute COVID-19.

The CDR3 sequence is CASSQGQGAVTGELFF. The CDR3 DNA sequence: TGCGCCAGCAGCCAAGGACAGGGGGCCGTAACCGGGGAGCTGTTTTTT. The chain couples TRBV4-1 to TRBJ2-2, with TRBD1 matching over 10 bases. CDR1 MGHRA and CDR2 YSYEKL come from the germline V gene. V gave up 1 base and J gave up 5 bases; unmatched junction bases: 4. The CDR3 covers 16 residues.